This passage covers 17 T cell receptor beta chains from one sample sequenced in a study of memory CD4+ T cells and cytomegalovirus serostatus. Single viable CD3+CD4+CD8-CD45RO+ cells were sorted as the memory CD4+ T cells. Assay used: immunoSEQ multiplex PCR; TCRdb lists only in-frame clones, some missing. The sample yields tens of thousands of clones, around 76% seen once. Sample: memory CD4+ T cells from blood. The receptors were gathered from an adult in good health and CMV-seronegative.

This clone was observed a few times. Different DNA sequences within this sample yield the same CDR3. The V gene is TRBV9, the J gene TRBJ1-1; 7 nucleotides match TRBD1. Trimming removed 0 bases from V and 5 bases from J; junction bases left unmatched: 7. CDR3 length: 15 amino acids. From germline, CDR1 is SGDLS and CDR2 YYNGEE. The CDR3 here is CASSVAPDRTTEAFF. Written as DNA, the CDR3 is TGTGCCAGCAGCGTAGCCCCGGACAGGACAACTGAAGCTTTCTTT.

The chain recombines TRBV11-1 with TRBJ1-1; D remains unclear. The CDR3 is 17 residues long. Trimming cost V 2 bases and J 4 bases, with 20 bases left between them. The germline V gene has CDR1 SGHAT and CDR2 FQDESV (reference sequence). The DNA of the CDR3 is TGTGCCAGCAGCTTATTTGTGGATCAATGGGCTGGCACTGAAGCTTTCTTT. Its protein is CASSLFVDQWAGTEAFF.

Written as DNA, the CDR3 is TGCGCCAGCAGCTTCTCCGGCGTCAGTTTTTCCGGAGAGCAGTACTTC. Amino acid sequence: CASSFSGVSFSGEQYF. The chain links TRBV5-1 to TRBJ2-7; D is ambiguous. From germline, CDR1 is SGHRS and CDR2 YFSETQ. The V gene lost 2 bases and the J gene lost 7 bases, with 22 bases spanning the gap. The length of the CDR3 is 16 residues.

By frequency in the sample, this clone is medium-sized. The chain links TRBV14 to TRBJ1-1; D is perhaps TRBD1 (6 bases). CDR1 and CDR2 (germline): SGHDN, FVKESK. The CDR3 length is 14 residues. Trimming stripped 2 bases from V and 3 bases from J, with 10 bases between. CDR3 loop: CASSQNEGDTEAFF. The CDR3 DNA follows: TGTGCCAGCAGCCAAAACGAGGGGGACACTGAAGCTTTCTTT. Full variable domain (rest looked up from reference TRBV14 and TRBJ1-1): EAGVTQFPSHSVIEKGQTVTLRCDPISGHDNLYWYRRVMGKEIKFLLHFVKESKQDESGMPNNRFLAERTGGTYSTLKVQPAELEDSGVYFCASSQNEGDTEAFFGQGTRLTVV.

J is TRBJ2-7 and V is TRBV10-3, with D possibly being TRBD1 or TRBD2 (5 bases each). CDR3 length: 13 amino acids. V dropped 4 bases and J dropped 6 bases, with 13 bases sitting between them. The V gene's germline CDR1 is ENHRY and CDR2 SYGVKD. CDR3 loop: CAISVEGTREQYF. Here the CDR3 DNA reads TGTGCCATCAGTGTCGAGGGGACCCGCGAGCAGTACTTC.

CDR3 nucleotide sequence: TGTGCCAGCAGTCCTGGACAGCTCGAGCAGTACTTC. Translating gives CASSPGQLEQYF. The rearrangement uses TRBV6-6 and TRBJ2-7, with D possibly being TRBD1 (6 bases). The CDR3 sequence is 12 residues long. The V gene's germline CDR1 is MNHNY and CDR2 SVGAGI (reference sequence). Trimming removed 5 bases from V and 6 bases from J, with 11 bases in between.

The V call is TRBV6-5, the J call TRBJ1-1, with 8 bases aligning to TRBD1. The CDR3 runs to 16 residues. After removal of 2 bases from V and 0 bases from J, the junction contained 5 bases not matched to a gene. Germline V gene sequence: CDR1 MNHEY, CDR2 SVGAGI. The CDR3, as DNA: TGTGCCAGCAGTTACCGGGACAGGAGCATGAACACTGAAGCTTTCTTT. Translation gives CASSYRDRSMNTEAFF.

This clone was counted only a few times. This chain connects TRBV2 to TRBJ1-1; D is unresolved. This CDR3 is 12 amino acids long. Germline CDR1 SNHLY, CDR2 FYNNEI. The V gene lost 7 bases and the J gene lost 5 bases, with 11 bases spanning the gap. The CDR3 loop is CASIRSGTEAFF. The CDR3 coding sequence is TGTGCCAGCATCCGCAGCGGAACTGAAGCTTTCTTT. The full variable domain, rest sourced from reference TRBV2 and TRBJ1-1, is EPEVTQTPSHQVTQMGQEVILRCVPISNHLYFYWYRQILGQKVEFLVSFYNNEISEKSEIFDDQFSVERPDGSNFTLKIRSTKLEDSAMYFCASIRSGTEAFFGQGTRLTVV.

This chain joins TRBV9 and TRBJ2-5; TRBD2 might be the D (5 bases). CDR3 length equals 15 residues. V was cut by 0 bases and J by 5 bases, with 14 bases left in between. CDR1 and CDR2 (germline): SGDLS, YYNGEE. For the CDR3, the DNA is TGTGCCAGCAGCGTAGGAGTTTCCCCGGGGGAGACCCAGTACTTC. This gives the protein CASSVGVSPGETQYF.

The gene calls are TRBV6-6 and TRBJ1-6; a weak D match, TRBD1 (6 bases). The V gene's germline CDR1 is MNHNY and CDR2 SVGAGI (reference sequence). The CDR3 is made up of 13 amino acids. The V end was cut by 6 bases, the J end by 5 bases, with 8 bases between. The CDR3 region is CASRDSHNSPLHF. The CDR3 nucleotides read TGTGCCAGCAGGGACAGTCATAATTCACCCCTCCACTTT.

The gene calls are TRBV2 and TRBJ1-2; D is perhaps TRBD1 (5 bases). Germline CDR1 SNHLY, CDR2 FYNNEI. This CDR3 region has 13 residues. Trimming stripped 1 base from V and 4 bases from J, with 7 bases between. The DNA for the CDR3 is TGTGCCAGCAGTGAAGGCCAGGGCTATGGCTACACCTTC. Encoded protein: CASSEGQGYGYTF.

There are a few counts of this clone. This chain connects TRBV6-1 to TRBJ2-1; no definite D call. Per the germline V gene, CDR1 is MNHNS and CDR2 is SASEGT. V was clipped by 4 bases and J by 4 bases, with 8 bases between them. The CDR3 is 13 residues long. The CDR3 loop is CASSVGIYNEQFF. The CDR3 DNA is TGTGCCAGCAGTGTAGGTATTTACAATGAGCAGTTCTTC.

The CDR3 nucleotides read TGTGCCACCCGACTGTATGACGCCCTCTATGGCTACACCTTC. Its protein is CATRLYDALYGYTF. The chain couples TRBV28 to TRBJ1-2; D not certain. Germline loops: CDR1 MDHEN, CDR2 SYDVKM. The V and J ends lost 10 bases and 4 bases respectively, with 19 bases between them. The CDR3 totals 14 residues.

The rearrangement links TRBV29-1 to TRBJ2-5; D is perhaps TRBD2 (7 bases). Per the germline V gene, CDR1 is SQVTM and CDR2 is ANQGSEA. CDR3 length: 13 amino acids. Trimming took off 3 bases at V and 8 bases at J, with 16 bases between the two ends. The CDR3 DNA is TGCAGCGTTGATAGGGGGGGCCTGGAAACCCAGTACTTC. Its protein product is CSVDRGGLETQYF.

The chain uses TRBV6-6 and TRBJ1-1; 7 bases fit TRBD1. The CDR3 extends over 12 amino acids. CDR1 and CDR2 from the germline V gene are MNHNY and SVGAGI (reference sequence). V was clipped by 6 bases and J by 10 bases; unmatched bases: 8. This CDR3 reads CASRPDRSTAFF. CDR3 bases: TGTGCCAGCAGACCGGACAGGTCAACAGCTTTCTTT.

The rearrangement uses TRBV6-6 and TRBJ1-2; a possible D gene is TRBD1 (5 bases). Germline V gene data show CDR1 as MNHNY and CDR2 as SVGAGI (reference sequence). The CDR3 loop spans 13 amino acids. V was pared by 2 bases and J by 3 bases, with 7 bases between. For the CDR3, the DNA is TGTGCCAGCAGTTACGGCAGGGACTATGGCTACACCTTC. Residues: CASSYGRDYGYTF.

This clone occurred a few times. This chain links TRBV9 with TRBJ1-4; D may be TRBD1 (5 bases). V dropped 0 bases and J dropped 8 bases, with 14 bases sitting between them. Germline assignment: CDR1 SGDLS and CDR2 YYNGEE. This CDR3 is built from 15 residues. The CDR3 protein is CASSVDAGHGEKLFF. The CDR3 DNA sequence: TGTGCCAGCAGCGTAGACGCAGGGCACGGAGAAAAACTGTTTTTT.